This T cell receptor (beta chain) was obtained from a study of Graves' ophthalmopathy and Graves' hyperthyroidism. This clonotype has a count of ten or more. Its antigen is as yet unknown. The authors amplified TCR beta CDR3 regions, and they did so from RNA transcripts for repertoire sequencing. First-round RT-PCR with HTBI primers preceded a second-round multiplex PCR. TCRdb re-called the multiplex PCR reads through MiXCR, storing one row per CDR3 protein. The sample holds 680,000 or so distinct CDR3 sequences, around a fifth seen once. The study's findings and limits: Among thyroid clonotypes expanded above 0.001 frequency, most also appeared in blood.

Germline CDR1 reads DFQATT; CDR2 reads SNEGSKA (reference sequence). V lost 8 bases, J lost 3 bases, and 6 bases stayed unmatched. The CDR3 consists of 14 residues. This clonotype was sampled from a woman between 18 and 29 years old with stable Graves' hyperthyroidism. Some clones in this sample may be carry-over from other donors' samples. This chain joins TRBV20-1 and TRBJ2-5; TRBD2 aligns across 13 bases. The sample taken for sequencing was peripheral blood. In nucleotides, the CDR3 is TGCAGTCGACCCGGGACTAGCGGGGAAGAGACCCAGTACTTC. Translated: CSRPGTSGEETQYF.